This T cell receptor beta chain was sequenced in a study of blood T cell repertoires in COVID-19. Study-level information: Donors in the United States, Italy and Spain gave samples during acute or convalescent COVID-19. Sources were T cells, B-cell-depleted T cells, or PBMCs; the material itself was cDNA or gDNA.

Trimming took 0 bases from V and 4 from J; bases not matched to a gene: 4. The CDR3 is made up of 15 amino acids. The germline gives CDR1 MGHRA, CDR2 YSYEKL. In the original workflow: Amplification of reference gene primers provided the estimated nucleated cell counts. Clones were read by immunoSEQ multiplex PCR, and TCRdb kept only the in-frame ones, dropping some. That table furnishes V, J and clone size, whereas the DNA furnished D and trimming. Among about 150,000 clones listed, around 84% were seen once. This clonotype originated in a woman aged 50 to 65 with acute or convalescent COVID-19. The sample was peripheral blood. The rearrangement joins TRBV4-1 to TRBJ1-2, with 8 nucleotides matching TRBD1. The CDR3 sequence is CASSQERTGTYGYTF. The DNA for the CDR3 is TGCGCCAGCAGCCAAGAACGGACAGGGACCTATGGCTACACCTTC.